The 8 T cell receptor beta chains in this list originate from one sample, sequenced in a study of neurological immune-mediated disorders. MiXCR was run by TCRdb on the 5' RACE reads, yielding one entry per CDR3 protein. The table includes 35,000 to 40,000 distinct CDR3 sequences, roughly 2.5% detected once. The specimen sequenced was PBMCs. These receptors originate from a man aged 45-65 years with multiple sclerosis.

The sample holds many counts of this clonotype. The CDR3: CASSVRSGTSGTDTQYF. CDR3 sequence (DNA): TGTGCCAGCAGCGTAAGATCAGGGACTAGCGGCACAGATACGCAGTATTTT. This chain joins TRBV9 and TRBJ2-3, with 10 nucleotides matching TRBD2. The V gene end was trimmed by 1 base and the J gene end by 1 base; junction bases not matched to a gene: 6. CDR3 length: 17 residues. The germline V gene has CDR1 SGDLS and CDR2 YYNGEE.

The table lists this clonotype with many counts. The V and J genes are TRBV7-9 and TRBJ2-1, with 8 bases aligning to TRBD1. The CDR3 covers 17 residues. The germline V gene has CDR1 SEHNR and CDR2 FQNEAQ (reference sequence). V dropped 2 bases and J dropped 0; count of bases not matched to a gene: 6. CDR3 in amino acids: CASSLRQGASSYNEQFF. The CDR3 region has the DNA TGTGCCAGCAGCTTAAGGCAGGGGGCGAGCTCCTACAATGAGCAGTTCTTC.

This clonotype was picked up many times. This chain links TRBV12-3 or TRBV12-4 with TRBJ2-1; D may be TRBD1 or TRBD2 (6 bases each). There are 12 residues in the CDR3. V gave up 8 bases and J gave up 10 bases, with 15 bases separating them. CDR3 sequence reads: CASGLGGLEQFF. The CDR3 region has the DNA TGTGCCAGCGGCCTCGGGGGCCTCGAGCAGTTCTTC.

Ten or more counts support this clonotype. The chain joins TRBV12-3 or TRBV12-4 to TRBJ2-5, with D perhaps TRBD1 (6 bases). Trimming took off 5 bases at V and 1 base at J, with 8 bases between the two ends. This CDR3 has 13 amino acids. CDR3 sequence: CASSRGFQETQYF. In DNA, the CDR3 is TGTGCCAGCAGTAGGGGGTTCCAAGAGACCCAGTACTTC.

This clonotype was counted ten times or more. One junction end does not reproduce the germline sequence, and a read error may be involved. This rearrangement joins TRBV7-7 to TRBJ1-1; no reliable D call. Germline lookup yields CDR1 SSHAT and CDR2 FNYEAQ (reference sequence). CDR3 length: 13 residues. The CDR3 DNA reads TGTGCTAGCAGCACCAGCGAGAACACTGAAGCTTTCTTT. Translation: CASSTSENTEAFF.

This clonotype appeared a few times. This chain links TRBV10-1 with TRBJ1-1, with a weak D call TRBD1 (6 bases). Germline-derived CDR1 and CDR2 are WNHNN and SYGVQD (reference sequence). The V end lost 6 bases, the J end lost 2 bases, and 10 bases lay between the germline ends. CDR3 size: 13 residues. Here the CDR3 reads CASRSGANTEAFF. Written as DNA, the CDR3 is TGCGCCAGCAGATCGGGGGCCAACACTGAAGCTTTCTTT.

This clonotype was observed at least ten times. J is TRBJ2-3 and V is TRBV5-1; 8 bases line up with TRBD1. This CDR3 contains 16 residues. V trimming: 1 base; J trimming: 2 bases; junction bases outside the gene matches: 6. Germline V gene lookup returns CDR1 SGHRS and CDR2 YFSETQ. This CDR3 reads CASSLWGTGDTDTQYF. The CDR3 bases are TGCGCCAGCAGCTTGTGGGGGACAGGTGACACAGATACGCAGTATTTT.

This clonotype came up many times. This rearrangement joins TRBV9 to TRBJ1-1; 8 nucleotides agree with TRBD1. J lost 7 bases, V lost 3 bases, and 5 bases had no gene match. CDR1 is SGDLS and CDR2 is YYNGEE in the germline V gene. The CDR3 is 13 residues long. CDR3 bases: TGTGCCAGCAGCGCCACCGGGACAGGTGAAGCTTTCTTT. It encodes CASSATGTGEAFF.